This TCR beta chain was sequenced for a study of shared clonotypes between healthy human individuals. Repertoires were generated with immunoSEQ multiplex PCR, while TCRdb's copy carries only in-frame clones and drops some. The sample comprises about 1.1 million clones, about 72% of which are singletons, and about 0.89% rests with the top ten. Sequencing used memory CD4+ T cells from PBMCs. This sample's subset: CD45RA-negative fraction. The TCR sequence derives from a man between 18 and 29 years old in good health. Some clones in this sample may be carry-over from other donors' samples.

The CDR3 DNA follows: TGTGCCAGCAGTTCAATTGGGACTGAAGCTTTCTTT. Protein sequence: CASSSIGTEAFF. The gene calls are TRBV27 and TRBJ1-1; unclear D gene. Trimming cost V 4 bases and J 5 bases, with 8 bases left between them. The CDR3 totals 12 residues. Per the germline V gene, CDR1 is MNHEY and CDR2 is SMNVEV (reference sequence).